This passage covers 9 T cell receptor beta chains from one sample sequenced in a study of blood T cells in healthy people across ages. Then a second PCR, running roughly 7 to 11 cycles, was carried out with a sample-barcoded 5' primer and a J-beta primer mix. TCRdb re-analysed the 5' RACE reads in MiXCR, keeping a single row per CDR3 protein. The table shows some 1.5 million distinct CDR3 sequences, with 28% occurring only once. The sequenced sample consisted of blood. The receptors were gathered from a woman aged 25-40 years in good health.

This clonotype was detected a few times. It may be a read error: a sequence one base away is much more abundant. CDR3 sequence reads: CAISESKKRESGKQFF. The DNA of the CDR3 is TGTGCCATCAGTGAGTCAAAAAAGCGGGAGAGCGGTAAGCAGTTCTTC. V and J are TRBV10-3 and TRBJ2-1; 8 bases align to TRBD2. The trim removed 0 bases at V and 11 bases at J, leaving 12 bases unmatched. This CDR3 region has 16 residues. Germline V CDR1 and CDR2: ENHRY, SYGVKD.

In this sample, this clonotype turned up many times. This chain links TRBV20-1 with TRBJ2-7; TRBD2 might be the D (6 bases). Trimming took off 1 base at V and 4 bases at J, with 8 bases between the two ends. The germline V gene has CDR1 DFQATT and CDR2 SNEGSKA (reference sequence). The CDR3 runs to 12 residues. CDR3 sequence (DNA): TGCAGTGCTAGAGTCGGGAGATACGAGCAGTACTTC. It encodes CSARVGRYEQYF.

For this clonotype: This may come from a read error, since a much larger clone is one base off. V usage is TRBV6-5 and J usage is TRBJ2-1; 7 positions match TRBD2. The V gene's germline CDR1 is MNHEY and CDR2 SVGAGI. This CDR3 contains 15 residues. The CDR3 DNA reads as TGTGCCACCAGTTTACGGGCTAGCGGCTACAATGAGCAGTTCTTC. Translation: CATSLRASGYNEQFF.

The table lists this clonotype with a count of one. The rearrangement links TRBV23-1 to TRBJ2-5, with a possible D match to TRBD2 (7 bases). TRBV23-1 is treated as an ORF (open reading frame) with a function not yet certain. This CDR3 is 14 amino acids long. The V gene lost 6 bases and the J gene lost 3 bases, with 14 bases spanning the gap. CDR3 region: CASRLGGAEETQYF. CDR3 in DNA: TGCGCCAGCAGGCTGGGGGGGGCCGAAGAGACCCAGTACTTC.

This clonotype was recorded a few times. CDR3 DNA: TGTGCCAGCATCCGCCGTGAGGACAGAGCATACGAGCAGTACTTC. It yields the protein CASIRREDRAYEQYF. The rearrangement links TRBV2 to TRBJ2-7; D is possibly TRBD1 (6 bases). This CDR3 is 15 amino acids long. Germline V gene lookup returns CDR1 SNHLY and CDR2 FYNNEI. Trimming removed 7 bases at V and 4 bases at J, with 20 bases between.

This clonotype was picked up many times. J is TRBJ2-1 and V is TRBV5-1; 7 positions match TRBD2. Germline CDR1 and CDR2: SGHRS and YFSETQ. J was trimmed by 8 bases and V by 7 bases; bases with no gene match: 9. This CDR3 has 13 residues. CDR3 sequence reads: CASSIPGGDEQFF. CDR3 in DNA: TGCGCCAGCTCCATCCCGGGAGGCGATGAGCAGTTCTTC. The complete variable domain, with remaining parts taken from reference TRBV5-1 and TRBJ2-1, reads KAGVTQTPRYLIKTRGQQVTLSCSPISGHRSVSWYQQTPGQGLQFLFEYFSETQRNKGNFPGRFSGRQFSNSRSEMNVSTLELGDSALYLCASSIPGGDEQFFGPGTRLTVL.

A few counts support this clonotype. The chain couples TRBV7-9 to TRBJ2-3, with 7 bases that match TRBD2. This CDR3 is built from 12 residues. Per the germline V gene, CDR1 is SEHNR and CDR2 is FQNEAQ (reference sequence). With 6 bases clipped from V and 10 bases from J, the junction kept 7 bases outside the gene matches. CDR3 sequence (DNA): TGTGCCAGCAGATCCGGGACTATCCCGCAGTATTTT. Protein sequence: CASRSGTIPQYF. The variable domain in full, with the rest retrieved from reference TRBV7-9 and TRBJ2-3, is DTGVSQNPRHKITKRGQNVTFRCDPISEHNRLYWYRQTLGQGPEFLTYFQNEAQLEKSRLLSDRFSAERPKGSFSTLEIQRTEQGDSAMYLCASRSGTIPQYFGPGTRLTVL.

The V gene is TRBV12-3 or TRBV12-4, the J gene TRBJ2-1; a possible D gene is TRBD1 (5 bases). V lost 5 bases to trimming and J lost 9 bases, with 14 bases between them. This CDR3 comprises 13 residues. The CDR3 protein is CASSDQGLGEQFF. Written as DNA, the CDR3 is TGTGCCAGCAGTGACCAGGGTCTTGGTGAGCAGTTCTTC.

The chain couples TRBV7-3 to TRBJ2-1; 11 positions agree with TRBD2. The ends lost 4 bases at V and 9 bases at J; junction bases unmatched: 11. The CDR3 spans 16 residues. Germline CDR1 is SGHTA and CDR2 is FQGTGA. CDR3 sequence: CASSSIAGGFSGEQFF. DNA of the CDR3: TGTGCCAGCAGCTCGATAGCGGGGGGGTTCAGCGGTGAGCAGTTCTTC. Using reference TRBV7-3 and TRBJ2-1 for the parts outside the CDR3, the full variable domain is GAGVSQTPSNKVTEKGKYVELRCDPISGHTALYWYRQSLGQGPEFLIYFQGTGAADDSGLPNDRFFAVRPEGSVSTLKIQRTERGDSAVYLCASSSIAGGFSGEQFFGPGTRLTVL.